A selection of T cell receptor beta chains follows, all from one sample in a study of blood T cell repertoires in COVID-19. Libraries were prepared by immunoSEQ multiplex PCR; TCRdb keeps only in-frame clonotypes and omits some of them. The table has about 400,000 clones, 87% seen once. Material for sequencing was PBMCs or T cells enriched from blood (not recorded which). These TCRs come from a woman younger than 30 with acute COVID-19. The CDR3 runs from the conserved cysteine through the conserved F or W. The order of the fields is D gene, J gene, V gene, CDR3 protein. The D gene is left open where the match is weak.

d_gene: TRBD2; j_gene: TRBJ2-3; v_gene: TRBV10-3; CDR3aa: CAIQTSGRAAQYF
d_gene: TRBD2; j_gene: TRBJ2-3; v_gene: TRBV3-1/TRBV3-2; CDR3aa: CASSRLTSGGTDTQYF
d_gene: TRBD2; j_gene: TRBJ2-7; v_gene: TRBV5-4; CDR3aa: CASSLEVSGSSSTYEQYF
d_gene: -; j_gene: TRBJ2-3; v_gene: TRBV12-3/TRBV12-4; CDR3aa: CASRRSGDTQYF
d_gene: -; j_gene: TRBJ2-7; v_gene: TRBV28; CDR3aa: CASRILGLNLDEQYF
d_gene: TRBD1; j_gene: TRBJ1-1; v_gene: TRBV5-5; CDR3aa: CASSSRYRGQDTEAFF
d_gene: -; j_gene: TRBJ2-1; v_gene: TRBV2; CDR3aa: CASSDAGSYNEQFF
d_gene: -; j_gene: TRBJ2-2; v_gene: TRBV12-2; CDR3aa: CARHDRKAGELFF
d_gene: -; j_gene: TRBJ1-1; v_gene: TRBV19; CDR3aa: CASSIGHTVVGGAFF
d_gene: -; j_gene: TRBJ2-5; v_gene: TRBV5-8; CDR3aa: CASSHYGQLQETQYF
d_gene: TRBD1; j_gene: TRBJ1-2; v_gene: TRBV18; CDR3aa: CASSLNSGQVGYGYTF
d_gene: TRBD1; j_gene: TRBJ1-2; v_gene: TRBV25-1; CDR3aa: CASSAQGHDYGYTF
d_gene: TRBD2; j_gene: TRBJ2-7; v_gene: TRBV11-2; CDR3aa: CASSLDLSGIYEQYF
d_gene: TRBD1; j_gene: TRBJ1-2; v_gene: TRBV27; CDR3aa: CASSLRQGDGYTF
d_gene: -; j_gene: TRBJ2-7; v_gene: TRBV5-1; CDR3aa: CASSLITSNEQYF
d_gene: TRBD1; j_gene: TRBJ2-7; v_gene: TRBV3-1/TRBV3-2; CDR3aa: CASSQASRDSSYEQYF
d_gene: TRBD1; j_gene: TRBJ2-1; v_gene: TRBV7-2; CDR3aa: CASSLLITGTGIYNEQFF
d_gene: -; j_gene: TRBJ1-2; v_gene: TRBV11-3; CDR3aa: CASSNTGGGGYTF
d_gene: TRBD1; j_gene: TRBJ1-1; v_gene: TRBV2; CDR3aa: CASTPVGQGLNTEAFF
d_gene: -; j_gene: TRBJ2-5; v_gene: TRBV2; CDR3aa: CASSEADSQETQYF
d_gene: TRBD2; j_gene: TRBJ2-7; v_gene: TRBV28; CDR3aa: CASSFSAGVFEQYF
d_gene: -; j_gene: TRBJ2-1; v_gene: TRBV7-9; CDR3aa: CASSLATQLALLYNEQFF
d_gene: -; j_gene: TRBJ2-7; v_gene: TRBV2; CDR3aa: CASSPLGGAAEQYF
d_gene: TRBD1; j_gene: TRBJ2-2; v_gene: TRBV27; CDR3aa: CASSQIKTGLNTGELFF
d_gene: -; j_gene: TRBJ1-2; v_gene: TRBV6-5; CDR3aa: CASSYSSGQFYGYTF
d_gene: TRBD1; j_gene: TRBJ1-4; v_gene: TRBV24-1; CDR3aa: CATSKPTGEPNEKLFF
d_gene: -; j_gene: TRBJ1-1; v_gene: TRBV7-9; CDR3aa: CASSLLGGGGTEAFF
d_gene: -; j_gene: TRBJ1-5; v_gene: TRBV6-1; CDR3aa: CASSELQGSNQPQHF
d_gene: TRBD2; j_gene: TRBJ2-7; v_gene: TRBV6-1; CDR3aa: CASSEAGFTPGLAGVRQYF
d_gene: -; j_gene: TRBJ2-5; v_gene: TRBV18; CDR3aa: CASSVRDSWETQYF
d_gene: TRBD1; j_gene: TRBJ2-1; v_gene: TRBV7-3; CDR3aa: CASSFGQGMDEQFF
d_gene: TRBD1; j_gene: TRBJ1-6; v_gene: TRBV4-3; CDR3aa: CASSQDWARDRHSPLHF
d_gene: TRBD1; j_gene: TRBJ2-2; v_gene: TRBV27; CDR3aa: CASWDRDTGELFF
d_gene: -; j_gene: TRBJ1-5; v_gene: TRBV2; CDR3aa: CASNSRGPNQPQHF
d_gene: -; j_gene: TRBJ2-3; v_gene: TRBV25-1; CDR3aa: CASSPPHPGTDTQYF
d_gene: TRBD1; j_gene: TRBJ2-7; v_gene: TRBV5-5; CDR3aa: CASSFRDSAYEQYF
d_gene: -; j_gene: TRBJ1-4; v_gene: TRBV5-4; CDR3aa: CASSLFNEKLFF
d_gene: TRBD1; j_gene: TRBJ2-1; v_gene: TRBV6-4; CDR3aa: CASSDSGTAAYNEQFF
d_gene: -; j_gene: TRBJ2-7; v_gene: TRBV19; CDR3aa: CASSARRAYEQYF
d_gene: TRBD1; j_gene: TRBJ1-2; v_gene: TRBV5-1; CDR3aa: CASSLGGQGFGYTF